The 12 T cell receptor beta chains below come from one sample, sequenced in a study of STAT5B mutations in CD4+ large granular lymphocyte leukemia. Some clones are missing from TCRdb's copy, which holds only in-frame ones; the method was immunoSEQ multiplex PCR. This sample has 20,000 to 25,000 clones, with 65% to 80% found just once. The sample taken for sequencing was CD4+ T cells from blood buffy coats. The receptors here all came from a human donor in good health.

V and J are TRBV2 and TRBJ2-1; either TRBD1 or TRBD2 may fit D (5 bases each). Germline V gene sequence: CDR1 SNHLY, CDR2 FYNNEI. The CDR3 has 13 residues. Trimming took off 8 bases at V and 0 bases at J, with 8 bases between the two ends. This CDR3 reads CASGDGSYNEQFF. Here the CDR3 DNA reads TGTGCCAGCGGGGACGGCTCCTACAATGAGCAGTTCTTC.

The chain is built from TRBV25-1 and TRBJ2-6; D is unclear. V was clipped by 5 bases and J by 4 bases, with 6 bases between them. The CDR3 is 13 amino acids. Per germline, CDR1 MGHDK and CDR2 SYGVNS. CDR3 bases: TGTGCCAGCAGTAGGCCCGGGGCCAACGTCCTGACTTTC. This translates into CASSRPGANVLTF.

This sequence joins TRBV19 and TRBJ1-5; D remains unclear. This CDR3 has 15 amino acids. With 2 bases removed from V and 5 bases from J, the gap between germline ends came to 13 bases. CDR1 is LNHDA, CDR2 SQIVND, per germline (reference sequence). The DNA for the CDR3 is TGTGCCAGTAGTATAAGGTCCGGTCGGGATCAGCCCCAGCATTTT. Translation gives CASSIRSGRDQPQHF.

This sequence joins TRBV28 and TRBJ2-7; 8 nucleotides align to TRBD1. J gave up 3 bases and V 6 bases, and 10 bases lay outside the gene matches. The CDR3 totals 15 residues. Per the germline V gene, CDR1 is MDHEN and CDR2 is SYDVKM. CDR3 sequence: CASSDPTGVSYEQYF. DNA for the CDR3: TGTGCCAGCAGCGATCCGACAGGGGTTAGCTACGAGCAGTACTTC.

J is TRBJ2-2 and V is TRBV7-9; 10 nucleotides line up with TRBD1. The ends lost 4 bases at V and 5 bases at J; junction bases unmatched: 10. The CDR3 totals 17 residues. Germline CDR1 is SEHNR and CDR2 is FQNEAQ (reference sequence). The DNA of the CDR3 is TGTGCCAGCAGCTCATCCGGGACAGGGGTCCTAACCGGGGAGCTGTTTTTT. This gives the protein CASSSSGTGVLTGELFF.

CDR3 in amino acids: CASSVGGRGTDTQYF. The CDR3 DNA follows: TGTGCCAGCAGCGTGGGGGGGCGAGGCACAGATACGCAGTATTTT. The chain employs TRBV9 and TRBJ2-3; D possibly corresponds to TRBD2 (7 bases). V was shortened by 2 bases and J by 1 base, with 11 bases between the two germline ends. The V gene's germline CDR1 is SGDLS and CDR2 YYNGEE. This CDR3 is 15 amino acids long.

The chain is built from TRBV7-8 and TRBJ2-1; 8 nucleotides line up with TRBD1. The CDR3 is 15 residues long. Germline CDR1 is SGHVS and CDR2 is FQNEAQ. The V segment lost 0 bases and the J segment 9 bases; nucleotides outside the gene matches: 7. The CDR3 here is CASSLAHQGAGEQFF. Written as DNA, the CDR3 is TGTGCCAGCAGCTTAGCGCACCAGGGGGCAGGTGAGCAGTTCTTC.

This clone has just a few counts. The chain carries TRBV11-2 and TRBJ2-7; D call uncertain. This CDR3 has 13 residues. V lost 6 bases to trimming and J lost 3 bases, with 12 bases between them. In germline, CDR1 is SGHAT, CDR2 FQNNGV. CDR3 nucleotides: TGTGCCAGCAGTTATACTACTTACTACGAGCAGTACTTC. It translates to CASSYTTYYEQYF.

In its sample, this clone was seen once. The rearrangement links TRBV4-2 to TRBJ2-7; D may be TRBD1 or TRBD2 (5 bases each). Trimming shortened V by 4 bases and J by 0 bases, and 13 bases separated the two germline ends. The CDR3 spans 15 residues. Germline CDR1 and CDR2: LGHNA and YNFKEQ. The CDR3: CASSPGTGPSYEQYF. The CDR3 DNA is TGTGCCAGCAGCCCCGGGACGGGTCCCTCCTACGAGCAGTACTTC.

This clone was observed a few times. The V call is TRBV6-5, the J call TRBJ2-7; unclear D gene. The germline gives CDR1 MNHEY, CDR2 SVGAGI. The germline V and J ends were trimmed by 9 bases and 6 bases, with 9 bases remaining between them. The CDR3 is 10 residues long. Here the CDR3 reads CARVGTEQYF. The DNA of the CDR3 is TGTGCCAGAGTAGGAACCGAGCAGTACTTC.

In DNA, the CDR3 is TGCGCCAGCAGCTGGGGGGCAGTGACCTCTGGAAACACCATATATTTT. This translates into CASSWGAVTSGNTIYF. The J gene is TRBJ1-3, the V gene TRBV5-1, with D perhaps TRBD1 (6 bases). Trimming cost V 3 bases and J 0 bases, with 13 bases left between them. Germline CDR1 is SGHRS and CDR2 is YFSETQ. The CDR3 sequence is 16 residues long.

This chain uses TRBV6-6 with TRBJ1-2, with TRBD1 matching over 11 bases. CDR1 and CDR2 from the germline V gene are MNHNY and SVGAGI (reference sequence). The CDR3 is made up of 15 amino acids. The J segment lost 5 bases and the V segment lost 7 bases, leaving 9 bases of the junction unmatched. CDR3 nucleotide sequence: TGTGCCAGCATCCCAGGACAGGGGGCGTTTTATGGCTACACCTTC. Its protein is CASIPGQGAFYGYTF.